This T cell receptor beta chain was sequenced for a study of metastatic and nonmetastatic thyroid tumors. Study at large: Malignant and benign thyroid patients had repertoires compared in peripheral blood and tumor or nodule tissue.

Each patient went into thyroid surgery without having received any treatment. TCRdb called clones again from the PCR reads with MiXCR. The repertoire consists of under 15,000 clones, with approximately 12% occurring once and the leading ten covering less than 15%. This clone was found many times. V was shortened by 3 bases and J by 3 bases, with 8 bases between the two germline ends. The CDR3 loop spans 13 amino acids. Germline lookup yields CDR1 LGHDT and CDR2 YNNKEL (reference sequence). What was sequenced was blood. The sequence was collected from a female donor with papillary thyroid cancer or a benign thyroid nodule (not recorded which). Some clones in this sample may be carry-over from other donors' samples. The V gene is TRBV3-1, the J gene TRBJ1-2, with D possibly being TRBD1 (5 bases). DNA of the CDR3: TGTGCCAGCAGCCAGCAGGGCGACTATGGCTACACCTTC. This translates into CASSQQGDYGYTF.